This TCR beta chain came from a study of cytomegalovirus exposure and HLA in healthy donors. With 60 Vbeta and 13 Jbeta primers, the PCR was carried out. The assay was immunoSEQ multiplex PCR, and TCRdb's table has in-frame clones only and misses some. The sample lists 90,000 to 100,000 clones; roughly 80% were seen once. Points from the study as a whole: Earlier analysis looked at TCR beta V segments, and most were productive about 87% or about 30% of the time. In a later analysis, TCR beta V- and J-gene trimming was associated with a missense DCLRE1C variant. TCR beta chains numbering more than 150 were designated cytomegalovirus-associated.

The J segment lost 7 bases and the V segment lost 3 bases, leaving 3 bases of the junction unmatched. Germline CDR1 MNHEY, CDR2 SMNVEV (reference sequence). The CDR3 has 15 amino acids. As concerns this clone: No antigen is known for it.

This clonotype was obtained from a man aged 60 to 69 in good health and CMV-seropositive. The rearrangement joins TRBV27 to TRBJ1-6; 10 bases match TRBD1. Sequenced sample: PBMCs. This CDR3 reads CASSFGTGVNSPLHF. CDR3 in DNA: TGTGCCAGCAGTTTTGGGACAGGGGTCAATTCACCCCTCCACTTT.